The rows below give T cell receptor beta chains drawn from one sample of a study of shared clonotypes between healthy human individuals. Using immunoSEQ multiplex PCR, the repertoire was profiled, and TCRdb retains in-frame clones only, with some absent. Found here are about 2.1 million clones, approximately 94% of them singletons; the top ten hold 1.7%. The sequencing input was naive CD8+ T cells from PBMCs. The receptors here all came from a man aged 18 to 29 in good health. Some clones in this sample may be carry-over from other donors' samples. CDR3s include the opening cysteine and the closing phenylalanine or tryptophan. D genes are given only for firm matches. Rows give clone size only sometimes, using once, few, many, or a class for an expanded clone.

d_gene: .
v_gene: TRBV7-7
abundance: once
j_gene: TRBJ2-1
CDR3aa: CASSRGQGELAAYNEQFF
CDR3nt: TGTGCCAGCAGCCGGGGACAGGGTGAACTAGCGGCCTACAATGAGCAGTTCTTC

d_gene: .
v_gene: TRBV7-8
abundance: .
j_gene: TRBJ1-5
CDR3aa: CASSASNQPQHF
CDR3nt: TGTGCCAGCAGCGCTAGCAATCAGCCCCAGCATTTT

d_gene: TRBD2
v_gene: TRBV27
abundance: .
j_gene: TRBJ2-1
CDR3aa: CASRRTSGARYNEQFF
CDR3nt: TGTGCCAGCAGAAGGACTAGCGGGGCCCGATACAATGAGCAGTTCTTC

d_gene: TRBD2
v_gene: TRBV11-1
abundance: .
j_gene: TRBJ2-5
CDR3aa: CASSSTGTGGRAQYF
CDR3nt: TGTGCCAGCAGCTCTACCGGGACGGGAGGGAGGGCCCAGTACTTC

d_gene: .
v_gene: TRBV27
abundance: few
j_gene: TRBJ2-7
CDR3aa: CASSLYLQAREQYF
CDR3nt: TGTGCCAGCAGTTTATATCTCCAGGCGCGGGAGCAGTACTTC

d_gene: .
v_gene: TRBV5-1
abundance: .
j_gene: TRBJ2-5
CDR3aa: CASTKGETQYF
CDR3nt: TGCGCCAGCACCAAAGGAGAGACCCAGTACTTC

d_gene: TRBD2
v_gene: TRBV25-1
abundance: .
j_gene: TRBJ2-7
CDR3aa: CASRGPGLSFYEQYF
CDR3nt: TGTGCCAGCAGGGGGCCGGGACTATCCTTTTACGAGCAGTACTTC

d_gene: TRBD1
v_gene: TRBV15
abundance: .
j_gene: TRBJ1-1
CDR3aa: CATSRRDRGFAEAFF
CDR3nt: TGTGCCACCAGCAGGCGAGACAGGGGTTTCGCTGAAGCTTTCTTT

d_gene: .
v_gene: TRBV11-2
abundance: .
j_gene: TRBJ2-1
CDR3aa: CASSLEAVEQFF
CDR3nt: TGTGCCAGCAGCTTAGAGGCGGTTGAGCAGTTCTTC

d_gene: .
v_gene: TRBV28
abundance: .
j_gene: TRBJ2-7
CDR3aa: CASSLVGDNYEQYF
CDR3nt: TGTGCCAGCAGTTTAGTGGGAGACAACTACGAGCAGTACTTC

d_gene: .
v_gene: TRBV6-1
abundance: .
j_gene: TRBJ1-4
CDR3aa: CASSEVRRAATNEKLFF
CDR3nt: TGTGCCAGCAGTGAAGTCCGAAGGGCGGCAACTAATGAAAAACTGTTTTTT

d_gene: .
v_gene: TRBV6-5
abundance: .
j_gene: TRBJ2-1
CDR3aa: CASSYRGSYNEQFF
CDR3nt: TGTGCCAGCAGTTACAGAGGCTCCTACAATGAGCAGTTCTTC

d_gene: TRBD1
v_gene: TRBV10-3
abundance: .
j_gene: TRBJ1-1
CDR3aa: CAISESMTGGANTEAFF
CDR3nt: TGTGCCATCAGTGAGTCAATGACAGGGGGCGCGAACACTGAAGCTTTCTTT

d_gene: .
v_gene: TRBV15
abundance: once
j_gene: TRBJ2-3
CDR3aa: CATSRLQGGPQYF
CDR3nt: TGTGCCACGAGCCGCCTACAGGGAGGACCGCAGTATTTT

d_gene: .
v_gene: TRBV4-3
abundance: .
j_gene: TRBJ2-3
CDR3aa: CASSHLEGESGTQYF
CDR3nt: TGCGCCAGCAGCCATTTAGAGGGGGAGAGCGGTACGCAGTATTTT

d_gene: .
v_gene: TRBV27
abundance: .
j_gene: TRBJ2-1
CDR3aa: CASSHDNELFF
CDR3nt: TGTGCCAGCAGTCACGACAATGAGCTGTTCTTC

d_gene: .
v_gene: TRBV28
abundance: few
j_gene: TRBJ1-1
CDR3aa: CASSSGREEDTEAFF
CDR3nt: TGTGCCAGCAGTTCGGGACGGGAGGAGGACACTGAAGCTTTCTTT

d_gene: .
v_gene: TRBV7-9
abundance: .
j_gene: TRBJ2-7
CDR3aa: CASSLEGAYEQYF
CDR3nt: TGTGCCAGCAGCTTAGAGGGTGCCTACGAGCAGTACTTC

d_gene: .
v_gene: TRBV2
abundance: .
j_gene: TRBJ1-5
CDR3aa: CASSEAANSNQPQHF
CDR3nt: TGTGCCAGCAGTGAAGCGGCGAATAGCAATCAGCCCCAGCATTTT

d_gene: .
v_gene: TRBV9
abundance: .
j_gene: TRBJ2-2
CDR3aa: CASSVEIRITGELFF
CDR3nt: TGTGCCAGCAGCGTAGAGATTCGTATCACCGGGGAGCTGTTTTTT

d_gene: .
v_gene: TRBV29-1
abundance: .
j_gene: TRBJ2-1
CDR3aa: CSVEDLGGAVYNEQFF
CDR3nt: TGCAGCGTTGAAGATCTAGGGGGAGCTGTTTACAATGAGCAGTTCTTC

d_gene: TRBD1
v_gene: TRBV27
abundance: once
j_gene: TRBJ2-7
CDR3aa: CASGGTGTYEQYF
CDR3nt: TGTGCCAGCGGCGGGACAGGGACCTACGAGCAGTACTTC

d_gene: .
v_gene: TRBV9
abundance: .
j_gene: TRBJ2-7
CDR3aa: CASSGEDLNYEQYF
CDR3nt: TGTGCCAGCAGCGGAGAGGACTTAAATTACGAGCAGTACTTC

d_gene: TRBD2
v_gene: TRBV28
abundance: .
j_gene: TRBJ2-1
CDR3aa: CASTGGSSYNEQFF
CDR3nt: TGTGCCAGCACCGGGGGGAGCTCCTACAATGAGCAGTTCTTC

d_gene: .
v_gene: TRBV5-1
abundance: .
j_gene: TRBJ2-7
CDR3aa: CASSLSQPFGEQYF
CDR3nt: TGCGCCAGCAGCTTGTCACAGCCCTTCGGGGAGCAGTACTTC

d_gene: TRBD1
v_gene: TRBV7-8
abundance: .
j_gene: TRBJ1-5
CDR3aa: CASSLRDRVGRNQPQHF
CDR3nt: TGTGCCAGCAGCTTAAGGGACAGGGTAGGGAGGAATCAGCCCCAGCATTTT

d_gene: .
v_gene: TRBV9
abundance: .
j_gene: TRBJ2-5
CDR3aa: CASSVFSGDQETQYF
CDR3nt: TGTGCCAGCAGCGTTTTTTCAGGGGACCAAGAGACCCAGTACTTC

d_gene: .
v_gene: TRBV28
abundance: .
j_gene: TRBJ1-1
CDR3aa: CASSLVPRGGTEAFF
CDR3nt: TGTGCCAGCAGTTTAGTACCCAGGGGAGGGACTGAAGCTTTCTTT

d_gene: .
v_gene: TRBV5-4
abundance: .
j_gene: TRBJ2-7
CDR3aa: CASSGGRGYEQYF
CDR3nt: TGTGCCAGCTCTGGGGGGAGAGGGTACGAGCAGTACTTC

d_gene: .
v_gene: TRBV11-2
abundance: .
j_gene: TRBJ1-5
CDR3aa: CASSLTGSNQPQHF
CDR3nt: TGTGCCAGCAGCTTGACAGGCAGCAATCAGCCCCAGCATTTT

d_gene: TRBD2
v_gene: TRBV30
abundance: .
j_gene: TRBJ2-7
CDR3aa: CAWSGERGTYEQYF
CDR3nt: TGTGCCTGGAGTGGGGAGCGGGGAACCTACGAGCAGTACTTC

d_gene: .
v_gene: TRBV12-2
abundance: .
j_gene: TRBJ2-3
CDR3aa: CASRLAGLAAKREDTQYF
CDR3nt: TGTGCAAGTCGCTTAGCAGGGTTAGCGGCGAAAAGGGAAGATACGCAGTATTTT

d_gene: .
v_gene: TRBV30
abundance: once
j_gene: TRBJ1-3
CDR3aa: CAWSVEGFGGHSGNTIYF
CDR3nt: TGTGCCTGGAGTGTGGAGGGATTTGGGGGACACTCTGGAAACACCATATATTTT

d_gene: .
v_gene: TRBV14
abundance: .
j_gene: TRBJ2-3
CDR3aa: CASSQAPRTATDTQYF
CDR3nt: TGTGCCAGCAGCCAAGCCCCCCGGACAGCCACAGATACGCAGTATTTT

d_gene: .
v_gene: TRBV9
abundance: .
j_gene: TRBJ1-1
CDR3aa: CASSPRAGEGSTEAFF
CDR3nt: TGTGCCAGCAGCCCCAGGGCAGGGGAGGGGAGCACTGAAGCTTTCTTT

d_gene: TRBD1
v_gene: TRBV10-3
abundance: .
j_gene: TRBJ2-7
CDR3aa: CAIAAGGSEQYF
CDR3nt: TGTGCCATCGCGGCAGGGGGCAGCGAGCAGTACTTC

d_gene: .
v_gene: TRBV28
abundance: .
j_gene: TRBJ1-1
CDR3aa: CASSLRANTEAFF
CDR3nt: TGTGCCAGCAGTTTAAGGGCTAACACTGAAGCTTTCTTT

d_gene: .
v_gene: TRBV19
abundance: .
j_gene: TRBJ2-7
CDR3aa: CASSIKGRASLREQYF
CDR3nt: TGTGCCAGTAGTATTAAAGGAAGGGCCAGCCTGAGGGAGCAGTACTTC

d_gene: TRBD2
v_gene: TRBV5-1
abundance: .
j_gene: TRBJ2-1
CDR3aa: CASSLGWAGEWSNEQFF
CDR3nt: TGCGCCAGCAGCTTGGGGTGGGCGGGAGAATGGAGCAATGAGCAGTTCTTC

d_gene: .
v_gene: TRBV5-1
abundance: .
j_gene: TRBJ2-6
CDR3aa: CASIGAGANVLTF
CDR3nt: TGCGCCAGCATTGGAGCTGGGGCCAACGTCCTGACTTTC

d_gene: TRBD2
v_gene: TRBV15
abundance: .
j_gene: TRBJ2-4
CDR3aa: CATSSQRGGRAKNIQYF
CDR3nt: TGTGCCACCAGCTCCCAACGGGGGGGAAGGGCCAAAAACATTCAGTACTTC

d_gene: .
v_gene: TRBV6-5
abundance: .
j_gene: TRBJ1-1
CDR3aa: CASSYRDLGAEAFF
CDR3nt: TGTGCCAGCAGTTACCGGGACCTGGGCGCTGAAGCTTTCTTT

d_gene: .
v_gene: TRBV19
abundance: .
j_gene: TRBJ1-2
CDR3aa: CATGWAGSNYGYTF
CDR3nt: TGTGCCACTGGGTGGGCAGGCTCTAACTATGGCTACACCTTC

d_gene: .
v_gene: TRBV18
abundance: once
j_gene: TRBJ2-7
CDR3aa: CASSPTRGRDSSYEQYF
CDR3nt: TGTGCCAGCTCACCAACAAGGGGACGGGACTCCTCCTACGAGCAGTACTTC

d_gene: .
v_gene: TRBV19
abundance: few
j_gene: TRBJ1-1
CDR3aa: CASSFGTEAFF
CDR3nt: TGTGCCAGTAGTTTCGGGACTGAAGCTTTCTTT

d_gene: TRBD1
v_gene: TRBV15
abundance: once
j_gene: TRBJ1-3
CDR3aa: CATSSAFDRENTIYF
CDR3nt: TGTGCCACCAGCAGCGCCTTCGACAGGGAAAACACCATATATTTT

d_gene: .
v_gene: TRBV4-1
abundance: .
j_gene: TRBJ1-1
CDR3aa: CASSQRTGTRAGSEAFF
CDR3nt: TGCGCCAGCAGCCAACGAACCGGGACACGAGCCGGGTCTGAAGCTTTCTTT

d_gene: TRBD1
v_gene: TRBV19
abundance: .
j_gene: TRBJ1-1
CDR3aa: CASSTLTGVNTEAFF
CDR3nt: TGTGCCAGTAGTACCCTGACAGGGGTGAACACTGAAGCTTTCTTT

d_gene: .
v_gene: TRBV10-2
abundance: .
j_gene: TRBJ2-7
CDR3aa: CASSWGSGPEQYF
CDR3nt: TGCGCCAGCAGCTGGGGCTCGGGTCCCGAGCAGTACTTC

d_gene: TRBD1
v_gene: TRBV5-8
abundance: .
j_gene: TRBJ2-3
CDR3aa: CASSWDRGTDTQYF
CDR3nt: TGTGCCAGCAGCTGGGACAGGGGGACAGATACGCAGTATTTT

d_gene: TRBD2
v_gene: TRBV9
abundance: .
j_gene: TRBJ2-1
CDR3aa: CASSPLRTSGSNEQFF
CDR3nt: TGTGCCAGCAGCCCCCTCCGGACTAGCGGGAGTAATGAGCAGTTCTTC

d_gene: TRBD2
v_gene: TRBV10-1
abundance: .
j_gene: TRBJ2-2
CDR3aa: CASSEPRLAEGTGELFF
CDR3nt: TGCGCCAGCAGTGAGCCGAGACTAGCGGAGGGAACCGGGGAGCTGTTTTTT

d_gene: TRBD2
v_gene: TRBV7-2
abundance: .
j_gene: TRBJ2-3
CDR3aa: CASSFLADTDTQYF
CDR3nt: TGTGCCAGCAGCTTTCTAGCGGACACAGATACGCAGTATTTT

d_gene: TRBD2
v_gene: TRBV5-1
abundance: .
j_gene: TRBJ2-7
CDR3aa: CASSSGLAVRGPYEQYF
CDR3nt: TGCGCCAGCAGCTCGGGACTAGCGGTCAGGGGCCCCTACGAGCAGTACTTC

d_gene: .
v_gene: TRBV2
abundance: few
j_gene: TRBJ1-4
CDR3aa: CASREGLFEKLFF
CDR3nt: TGTGCCAGCAGAGAGGGTCTGTTTGAAAAACTGTTTTTT